This record covers a single TCR beta chain. Its antigen is undetermined. Treatment defined: some 19 received Ad26.COV2.S at low or high dose, single or two shots; 5 received placebo; per-sample allocation not given. The samples were gathered on day 63 after the first injection of vaccine or placebo. The individual, an adult aged 18-55 years, was a donor in Boston. The record originates from a study of Ad26.COV2.S vaccination and SARS-CoV-2 variants. About the study: Ad26.COV2.S was injected intramuscularly once or twice, 56 days apart.

Study-wide findings and caveats: Breadth and depth estimates from TCRs may understate total T cell responses.

TCRdb's copy holds only in-frame clones and misses some; the assay was immunoSEQ multiplex PCR. The table lists 300,000 to 450,000 clones, roughly 81% of them singletons. Sequencing was performed on peripheral blood, taken in a trial of Ad26.COV2.S vaccine versus placebo. The receptor was isolated from a person between 18 and 65 years old who received the Ad26.COV2.S COVID-19 vaccine or a placebo.

The CDR3 sequence: CASSPRERASGGYEQYF. DNA for the CDR3: TGCGCCAGCAGCCCACGAGAGCGGGCTAGCGGGGGCTATGAGCAGTACTTC. V usage is TRBV5-1 and J usage is TRBJ2-7; 10 nucleotides agree with TRBD2. CDR3 length: 17 amino acids. The V segment lost 4 bases and the J segment 7 bases; nucleotides outside the gene matches: 17. Germline V gene sequence: CDR1 SGHRS, CDR2 YFSETQ.